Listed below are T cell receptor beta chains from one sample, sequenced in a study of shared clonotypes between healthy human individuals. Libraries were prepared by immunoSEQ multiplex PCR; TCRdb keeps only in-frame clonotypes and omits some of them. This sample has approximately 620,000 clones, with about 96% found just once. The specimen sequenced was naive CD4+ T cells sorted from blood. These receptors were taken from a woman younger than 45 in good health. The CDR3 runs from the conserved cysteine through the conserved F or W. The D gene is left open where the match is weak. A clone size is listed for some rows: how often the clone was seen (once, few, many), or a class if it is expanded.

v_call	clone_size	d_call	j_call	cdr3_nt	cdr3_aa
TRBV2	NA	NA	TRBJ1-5	TGTGCCAGCAGTGAAAGTTGGGGTCAGCCCCAGCATTTT	CASSESWGQPQHF
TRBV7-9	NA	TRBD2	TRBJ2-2	TGTGCCAGCAGCCCCCTAGCGGGACTGAACACCGGGGAGCTGTTTTTT	CASSPLAGLNTGELFF
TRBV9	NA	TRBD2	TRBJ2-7	TGTGCCACCACTCCCCCGGGACTAGCGGGAAACTACGAGCAGTACTTC	CATTPPGLAGNYEQYF
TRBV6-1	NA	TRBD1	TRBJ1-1	TGTGCCAGCAGTCGACAGGGCAGGCGAGCTTTCTTT	CASSRQGRRAFF
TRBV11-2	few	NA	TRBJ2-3	TGTGCCAGCAGTGGACCCCGGACCGTGCTGAGTGGGCAGTATTTT	CASSGPRTVLSGQYF
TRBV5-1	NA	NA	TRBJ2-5	TGCGCCAGCTGCGTTGTGGAACCCCAAGAGACCCAGTACTTC	CASCVVEPQETQYF
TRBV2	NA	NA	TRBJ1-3	TGTGCCAGCTCCCCCCCGGGGAGACGAGGAAACACCATATATTTT	CASSPPGRRGNTIYF
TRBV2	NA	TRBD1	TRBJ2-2	TGTGCCGGGTCCGGGACAGGGAACACCGGGGAGCTGTTTTTT	CAGSGTGNTGELFF
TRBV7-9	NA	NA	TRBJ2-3	TGTGCCAGCAGCTTAGAATCTAGCGAAGATACGCAGTATTTT	CASSLESSEDTQYF
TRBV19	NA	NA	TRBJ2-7	TGTGCCAGTAGCCGCGTCCTCGTGTCCCACGAGCAGTACTTC	CASSRVLVSHEQYF
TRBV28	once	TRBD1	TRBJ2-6	TGTGCCAGCAGCCGGACAGGCATTGGGGCCAACGTCCTGACTTTC	CASSRTGIGANVLTF
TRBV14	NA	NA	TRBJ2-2	TGTGCCAGCAGCCAAGATCCTACGGTCGAAGGGATCACCGGGGAGCTGTTTTTT	CASSQDPTVEGITGELFF
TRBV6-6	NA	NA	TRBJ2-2	TGTGCCAGCAGCACGGACACGAGGAACACCGGGGAGCTGTTTTTT	CASSTDTRNTGELFF
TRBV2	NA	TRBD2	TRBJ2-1	TGTGCCAGCCAGGGACTAGCCTACAATGAGCAGTTCTTC	CASQGLAYNEQFF
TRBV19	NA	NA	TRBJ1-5	TGTGCCAGTACAGTGTACAATCAGCCCCAGCATTTT	CASTVYNQPQHF
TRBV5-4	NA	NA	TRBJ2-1	TGTGCCAGCAGCTCGACGCATGAGCAGTTCTTC	CASSSTHEQFF
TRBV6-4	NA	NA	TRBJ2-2	TGTGCCAGCAGTGTTCACGGCACCGGGGAGCTGTTTTTT	CASSVHGTGELFF
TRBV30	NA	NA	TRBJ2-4	TGTGCCTGGGAACCTACAGGGAGGAAGGCCAAAAACATTCAGTACTTC	CAWEPTGRKAKNIQYF
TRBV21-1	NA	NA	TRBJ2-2	TGTGCCAGCAGCGGACTAGCGGGAGGGCCGGGCACCGGGGAGCTGTTTTTT	CASSGLAGGPGTGELFF
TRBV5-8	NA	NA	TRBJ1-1	TGTGCCAGCAGCTTGAGCACTGAAGCTTTCTTT	CASSLSTEAFF
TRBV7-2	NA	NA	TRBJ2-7	TGTGCCAGCAGCTCAGCCGGGGGAGCGGAGCTTAGCTCCTACGAGCAGTACTTC	CASSSAGGAELSSYEQYF
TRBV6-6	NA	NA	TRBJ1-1	TGTGCCAGCAGCACCAGGACGAACACTGAAGCTTTCTTT	CASSTRTNTEAFF
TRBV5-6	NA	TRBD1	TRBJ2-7	TGTGCCAGCAGCTTGGAGCCCCCAGGGACAGGAGGCTACGAGCAGTACTTC	CASSLEPPGTGGYEQYF
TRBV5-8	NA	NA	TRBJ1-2	TGTGCCAGCAGCGAAGGGACTGACCTTTTGGGCTACACCTTC	CASSEGTDLLGYTF
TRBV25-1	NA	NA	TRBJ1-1	TGTGCCAGCAAGGGAGAACCCAAGAACACTGAAGCTTTCTTT	CASKGEPKNTEAFF
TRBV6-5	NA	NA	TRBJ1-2	TGTGCCAGCAGACTTACAGGGATTTTTAACTATGGCTACACCTTC	CASRLTGIFNYGYTF
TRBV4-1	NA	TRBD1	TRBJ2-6	TGCGCCAGCAGCCGACAGGGACAGTCCTCTGGGGCCAACGTCCTGACTTTC	CASSRQGQSSGANVLTF
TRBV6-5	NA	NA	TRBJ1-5	TGTGCCAGCAGACGATATAGCAATCAGCCCCAGCATTTT	CASRRYSNQPQHF
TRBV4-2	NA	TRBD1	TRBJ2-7	TGTGCCAGCAGCCATAAACAGGGGGTCTCCTACGAGCAGTACTTC	CASSHKQGVSYEQYF
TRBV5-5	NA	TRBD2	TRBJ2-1	TGTGCCAGCAGCTTGTGGCTAGCGGTTTACAATGAGCAGTTCTTC	CASSLWLAVYNEQFF
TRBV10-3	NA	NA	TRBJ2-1	TGTGCCATCAGTGTTCTACCAAAGGGAGACTCCTACAATGAGCAGTTCTTC	CAISVLPKGDSYNEQFF
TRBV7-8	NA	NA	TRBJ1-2	TGTGCCAGCAGCCCTAGGCCAGGGAGGGACTATGGCTACACCTTC	CASSPRPGRDYGYTF
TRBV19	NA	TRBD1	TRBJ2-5	TGTGCCAGCACAGACGGGACAGGGGAAGAGACCCAGTACTTC	CASTDGTGEETQYF
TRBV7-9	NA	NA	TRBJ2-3	TGTGCCAGCAGCTCCCGGCTGGGCACAGATACGCAGTATTTT	CASSSRLGTDTQYF
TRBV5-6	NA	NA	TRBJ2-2	TGTGCCAGCAGCCGAGCCGGGACTTTCAACCTTTGGCCCGGGGAGCTGTTTTTT	CASSRAGTFNLWPGELFF
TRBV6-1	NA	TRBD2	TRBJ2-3	TGTGCCAGCAGTGAGCATGGGGGGGCGCAGTATTTT	CASSEHGGAQYF
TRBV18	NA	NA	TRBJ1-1	TGTGCCAGCTCACCACGGGGGGCGCGGGCTAGGAGCACTGAAGCTTTCTTT	CASSPRGARARSTEAFF
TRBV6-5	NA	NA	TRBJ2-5	TGTGCCAGCAGAAGCCGAGAGACCCAGTACTTC	CASRSRETQYF
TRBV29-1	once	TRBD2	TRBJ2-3	TGCAGCGTGAAAGCGGGAGGGCCAGGAGATACGCAGTATTTT	CSVKAGGPGDTQYF
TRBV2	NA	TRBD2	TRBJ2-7	TGTGCCAGCAGTGTCGAGCTAGCGGGACTATACGAGCAGTACTTC	CASSVELAGLYEQYF
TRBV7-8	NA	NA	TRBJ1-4	TGTGCCAGCAGCTCAGAGGGCGGGGGCACTAATGAAAAACTGTTTTTT	CASSSEGGGTNEKLFF
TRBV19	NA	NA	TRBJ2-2	TGTGCCAGTAGTCTATACAGGGTGGGGGCCGGGGAGCTGTTTTTT	CASSLYRVGAGELFF
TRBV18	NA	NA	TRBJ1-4	TGTGCCAGCTCACCGGGTTTGAGAGAAAAACTGTTTTTT	CASSPGLREKLFF
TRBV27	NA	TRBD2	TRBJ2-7	TGTGCCAGCAGTTTAAAGGCTAGCGGGGCCTCCTACGAGCAGTACTTC	CASSLKASGASYEQYF
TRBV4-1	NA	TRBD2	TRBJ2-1	TGCGCCAGCAGCCAGGTTTTTTACCCCGTTGGCGGGAGTGAAAATGAGCAGTTCTTC	CASSQVFYPVGGSENEQFF
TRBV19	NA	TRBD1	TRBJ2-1	TGTGCCAGTAGTCCCAGGACAGGGACCTACAATGAGCAGTTCTTC	CASSPRTGTYNEQFF
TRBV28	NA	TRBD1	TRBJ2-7	TGTGCCAGCCGTCGCGGGGGACAGGGAAGCTACGAGCAGTACTTC	CASRRGGQGSYEQYF
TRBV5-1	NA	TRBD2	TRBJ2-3	TGCGCCAGCAGCTTGAGCGGGAGTTGGACAGATACGCAGTATTTT	CASSLSGSWTDTQYF
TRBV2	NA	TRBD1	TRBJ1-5	TGTGCCAGCGGAGGACAGGGGGTACGCAATCAGCCCCAGCATTTT	CASGGQGVRNQPQHF
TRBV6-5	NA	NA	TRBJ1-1	TGTGCCAGCAGTTATTTGCAGTACACTGAAGCTTTCTTT	CASSYLQYTEAFF
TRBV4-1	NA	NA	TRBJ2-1	TGCGCCAGCAGCCAAGGTATTTGGGATGAGCAGTTCTTC	CASSQGIWDEQFF
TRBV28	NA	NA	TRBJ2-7	TGTGCCGGATCCGGACAAAAAGGATACGAGCAGTACTTC	CAGSGQKGYEQYF